The 6 T cell receptor beta chains below all came from one sample that was sequenced in a study of shared clonotypes between healthy human individuals (dated by TCRdb to about 2020). CD8 naive samples were obtained by positive selection for CCR7 among CD45RO-negative cells, yielding a CD45RA+CCR7+ population from which TemRA cells were excluded. Library preparation used the immunoSEQ multiplex PCR assay. TCRdb mirrors the immuneACCESS table, restricted to in-frame sequences. Some clones are absent from its copies; in checked studies, under half trace to an unresolved V gene, and the reason for the others is unknown. This sample lists millions of clones; approximately 95% were detected once. The ten most abundant clones make up about 1.1% of the sample. The material sequenced was naive CD8+ T cells sorted from blood. The intended sense of this specimen's cell subset or site label: CD45RA+CCR7+. The receptors were sampled from a man aged 18 to 30 in good health.

This sequence joins TRBV19 and TRBJ1-1, with a possible D match to TRBD1 (6 bases). Germline CDR1 LNHDA, CDR2 SQIVND (reference sequence). The CDR3 has 15 residues. V dropped 9 bases and J dropped 1 base, with 18 bases sitting between them. The CDR3 DNA follows: TGTGCCAGCCTACACAGGGCCCTCACGAACACTGAAGCTTTCTTT. Translation gives CASLHRALTNTEAFF. Full variable domain (remainder filled in from reference TRBV19 and TRBJ1-1): DGGITQSPKYLFRKEGQNVTLSCEQNLNHDAMYWYRQDPGQGLRLIYYSQIVNDFQKGDIAEGYSVSREKKESFPLTVTSAQKNPTAFYLCASLHRALTNTEAFFGQGTRLTVV.

This clone was seen just once. This chain connects TRBV10-3 to TRBJ1-6; 10 nucleotides align to TRBD1. The length of the CDR3 is 15 residues. With 3 bases clipped from V and 9 bases from J, the junction kept 5 bases outside the gene matches. CDR1 and CDR2 (germline): ENHRY, SYGVKD. The CDR3 is CAISDRDRGFSPLHF. In DNA form, the CDR3 reads TGTGCCATCAGTGACCGGGACAGGGGATTTTCACCCCTCCACTTT.

V is TRBV5-1 and J is TRBJ2-7, with D possibly matching TRBD2 (6 bases). CDR3 length equals 17 residues. Deletions cut 1 base from V and 4 bases from J, with 21 bases between. Germline lookup yields CDR1 SGHRS and CDR2 YFSETQ. Written as DNA, the CDR3 is TGCGCCAGCAGCTTGATGTCCCAGAGGAGGGAAAGGTACGAGCAGTACTTC. It yields the protein CASSLMSQRRERYEQYF.

V gene TRBV28 combines with J gene TRBJ1-5, with D perhaps TRBD1 (6 bases). The CDR3 has 14 residues. Germline CDR1 MDHEN, CDR2 SYDVKM. V lost 6 bases, J lost 7 bases, and 16 bases lay in between. The CDR3 DNA is TGTGCCAGCAGCTATCAGGGGTTCGGCCAGCCCCAGCATTTT. This sequence encodes CASSYQGFGQPQHF.

The J gene is TRBJ2-1, the V gene TRBV19, with D maybe TRBD2 (6 bases). Germline lookup yields CDR1 LNHDA and CDR2 SQIVND (reference sequence). There are 14 residues in the CDR3. Trimming took 1 base from V and 6 from J, leaving 10 bases between them. DNA for the CDR3: TGTGCCAGTAGTATAGCGGGACTTCCCAATGAGCAGTTCTTC. Its translation is CASSIAGLPNEQFF.

This clone was observed a single time. This chain joins TRBV11-2 and TRBJ2-1; D not certain. Germline V gene sequence: CDR1 SGHAT, CDR2 FQNNGV. This CDR3 comprises 11 residues. Deletions cut 0 bases from V and 7 bases from J, with 1 base between. The CDR3, as DNA: TGTGCCAGCAGCTTAGAAAATGAGCAGTTCTTC. The encoded protein is CASSLENEQFF. Full variable domain (rest looked up from reference TRBV11-2 and TRBJ2-1): EAGVAQSPRYKIIEKRQSVAFWCNPISGHATLYWYQQILGQGPKLLIQFQNNGVVDDSQLPKDRFSAERLKGVDSTLKIQPAKLEDSAVYLCASSLENEQFFGPGTRLTVL.